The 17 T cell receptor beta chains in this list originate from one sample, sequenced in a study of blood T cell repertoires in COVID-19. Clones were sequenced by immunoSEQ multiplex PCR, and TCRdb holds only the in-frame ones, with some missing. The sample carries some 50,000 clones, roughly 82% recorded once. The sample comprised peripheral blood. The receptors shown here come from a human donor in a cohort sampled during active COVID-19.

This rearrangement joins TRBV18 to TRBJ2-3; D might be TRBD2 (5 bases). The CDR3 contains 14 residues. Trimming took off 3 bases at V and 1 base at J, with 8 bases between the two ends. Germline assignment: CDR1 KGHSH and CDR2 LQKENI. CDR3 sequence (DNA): TGTGCCAGCTCACCTCAGGAGGGCACAGATACGCAGTATTTT. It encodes CASSPQEGTDTQYF. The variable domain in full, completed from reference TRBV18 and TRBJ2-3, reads NAGVMQNPRHLVRRRGQEARLRCSPMKGHSHVYWYRQLPEEGLKFMVYLQKENIIDESGMPKERFSAEFPKEGPSILRIQQVVRGDSAAYFCASSPQEGTDTQYFGPGTRLTVL.

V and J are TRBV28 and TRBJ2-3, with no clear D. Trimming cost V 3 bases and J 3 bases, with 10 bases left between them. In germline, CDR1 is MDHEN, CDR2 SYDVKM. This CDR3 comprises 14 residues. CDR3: CASSFSVETDTQYF. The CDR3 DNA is TGTGCCAGCAGTTTCAGCGTCGAAACAGATACGCAGTATTTT.

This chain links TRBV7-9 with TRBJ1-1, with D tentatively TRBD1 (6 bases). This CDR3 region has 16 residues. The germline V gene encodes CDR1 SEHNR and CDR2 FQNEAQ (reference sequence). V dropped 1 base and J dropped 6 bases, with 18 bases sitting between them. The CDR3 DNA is TGTGCCAGCAGCTTAGTCCCCCAGGGGATGGGACCTGAAGCTTTCTTT. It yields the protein CASSLVPQGMGPEAFF.

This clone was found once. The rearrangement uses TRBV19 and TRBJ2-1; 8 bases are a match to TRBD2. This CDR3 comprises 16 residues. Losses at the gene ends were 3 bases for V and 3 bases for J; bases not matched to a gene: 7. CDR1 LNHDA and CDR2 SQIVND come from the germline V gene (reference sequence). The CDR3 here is CASSISGGAFYNEQFF. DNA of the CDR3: TGTGCCAGTAGTATCTCCGGGGGGGCGTTCTACAATGAGCAGTTCTTC.

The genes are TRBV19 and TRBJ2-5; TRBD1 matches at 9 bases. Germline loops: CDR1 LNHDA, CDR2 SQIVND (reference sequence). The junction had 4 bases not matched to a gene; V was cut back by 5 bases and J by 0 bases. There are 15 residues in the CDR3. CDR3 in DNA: TGTGCCAGTAGTCCCGGGACAGGGTACCAAGAGACCCAGTACTTC. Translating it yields CASSPGTGYQETQYF.

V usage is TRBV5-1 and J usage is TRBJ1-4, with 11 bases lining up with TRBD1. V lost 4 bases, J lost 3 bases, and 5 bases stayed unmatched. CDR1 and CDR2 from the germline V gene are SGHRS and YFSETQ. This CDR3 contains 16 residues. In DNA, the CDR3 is TGCGCCAGCAGCACCGGACAGGGGGCTTCTAATGAAAAACTGTTTTTT. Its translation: CASSTGQGASNEKLFF. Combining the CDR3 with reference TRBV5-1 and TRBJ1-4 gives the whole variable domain KAGVTQTPRYLIKTRGQQVTLSCSPISGHRSVSWYQQTPGQGLQFLFEYFSETQRNKGNFPGRFSGRQFSNSRSEMNVSTLELGDSALYLCASSTGQGASNEKLFFGSGTQLSVL.

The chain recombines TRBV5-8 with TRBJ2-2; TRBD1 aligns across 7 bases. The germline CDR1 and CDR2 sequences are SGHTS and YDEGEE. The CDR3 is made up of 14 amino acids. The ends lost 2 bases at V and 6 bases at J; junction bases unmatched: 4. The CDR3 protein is CASSFGQASGELFF. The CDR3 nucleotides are TGTGCCAGCAGCTTCGGACAGGCTTCCGGGGAGCTGTTTTTT. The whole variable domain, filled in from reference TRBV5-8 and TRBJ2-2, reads EAGVTQSPTHLIKTRGQQATLRCSPISGHTSVYWYQQALGLGLQFLLWYDEGEERNRGNFPPRFSGRQFPNYSSELNVNALELEDSALYLCASSFGQASGELFFGEGSRLTVL.

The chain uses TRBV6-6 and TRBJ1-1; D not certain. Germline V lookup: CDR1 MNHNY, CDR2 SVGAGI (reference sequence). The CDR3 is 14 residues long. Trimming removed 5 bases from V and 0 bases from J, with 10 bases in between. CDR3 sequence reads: CASSPVSLNTEAFF. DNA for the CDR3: TGTGCCAGCAGTCCGGTCTCGTTGAACACTGAAGCTTTCTTT.

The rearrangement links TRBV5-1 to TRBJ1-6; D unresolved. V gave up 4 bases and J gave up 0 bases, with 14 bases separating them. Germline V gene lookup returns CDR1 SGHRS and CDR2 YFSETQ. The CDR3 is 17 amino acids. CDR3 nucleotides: TGCGCCAGCAGCCCGGGAGTTTTGAGCTCCTATAATTCACCCCTCCACTTT. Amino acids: CASSPGVLSSYNSPLHF.

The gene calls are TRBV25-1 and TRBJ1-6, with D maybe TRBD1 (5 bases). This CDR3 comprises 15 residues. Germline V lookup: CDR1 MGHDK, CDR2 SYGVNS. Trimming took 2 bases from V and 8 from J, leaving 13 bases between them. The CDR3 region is CASSEVFAGDSPLHF. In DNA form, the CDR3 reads TGTGCCAGCAGTGAAGTATTTGCGGGGGATTCACCCCTCCACTTT. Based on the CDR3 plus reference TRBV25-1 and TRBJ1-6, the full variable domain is EADIYQTPRYLVIGTGKKITLECSQTMGHDKMYWYQQDPGMELHLIHYSYGVNSTEKGDLSSESTVSRIRTEHFPLTLESARPSHTSQYLCASSEVFAGDSPLHFGNGTRLTVT.

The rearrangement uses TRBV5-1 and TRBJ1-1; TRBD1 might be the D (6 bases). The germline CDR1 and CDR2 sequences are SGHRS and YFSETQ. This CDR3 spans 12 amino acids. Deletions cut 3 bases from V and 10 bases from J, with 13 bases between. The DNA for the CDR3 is TGCGCCAGCAGCTGGGCAGGGGAGGGAGCTTTCTTT. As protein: CASSWAGEGAFF.

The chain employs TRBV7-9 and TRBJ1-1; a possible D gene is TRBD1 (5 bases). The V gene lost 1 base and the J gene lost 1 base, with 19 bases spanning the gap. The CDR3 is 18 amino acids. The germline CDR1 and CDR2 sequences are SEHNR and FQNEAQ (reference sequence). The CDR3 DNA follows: TGTGCCAGCAGCTTAGGTCCAGGGATAGGAGTTACGAACACTGAAGCTTTCTTT. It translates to CASSLGPGIGVTNTEAFF.

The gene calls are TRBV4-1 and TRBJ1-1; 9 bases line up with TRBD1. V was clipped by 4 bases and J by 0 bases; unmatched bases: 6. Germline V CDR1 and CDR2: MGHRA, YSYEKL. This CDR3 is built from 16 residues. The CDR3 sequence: CASSLGTGSLNTEAFF. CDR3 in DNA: TGCGCCAGCAGCCTCGGGACAGGGTCCCTGAACACTGAAGCTTTCTTT.

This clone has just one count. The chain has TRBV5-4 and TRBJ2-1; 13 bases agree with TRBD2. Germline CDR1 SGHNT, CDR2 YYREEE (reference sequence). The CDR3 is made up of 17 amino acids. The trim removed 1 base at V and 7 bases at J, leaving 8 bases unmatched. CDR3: CASSLSSTSGGMNEQFF. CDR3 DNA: TGTGCCAGCAGCTTGTCTTCGACTAGCGGGGGGATGAATGAGCAGTTCTTC.

The CDR3 DNA sequence: TGCAGCGTTGAAGATGCAACAGGAATCCTCAATCAGCCCCAGCATTTT. Its protein is CSVEDATGILNQPQHF. V gene TRBV29-1 combines with J gene TRBJ1-5; TRBD1 might be the D (5 bases). This CDR3 comprises 16 residues. V was cut by 0 bases and J by 3 bases, with 15 bases left in between. Germline V lookup: CDR1 SQVTM, CDR2 ANQGSEA. The full variable domain, completed using reference TRBV29-1 and TRBJ1-5, is SAVISQKPSRDICQRGTSLTIQCQVDSQVTMMFWYRQQPGQSLTLIATANQGSEATYESGFVIDKFPISRPNLTFSTLTVSNMSPEDSSIYLCSVEDATGILNQPQHFGDGTRLSIL.

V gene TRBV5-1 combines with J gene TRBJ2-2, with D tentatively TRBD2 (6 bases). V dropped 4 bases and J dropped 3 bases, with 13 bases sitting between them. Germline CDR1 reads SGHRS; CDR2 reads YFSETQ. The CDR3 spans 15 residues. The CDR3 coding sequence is TGCGCCAGCAGCGGAGAGCGGGTGTACACCGGGGAGCTGTTTTTT. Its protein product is CASSGERVYTGELFF.

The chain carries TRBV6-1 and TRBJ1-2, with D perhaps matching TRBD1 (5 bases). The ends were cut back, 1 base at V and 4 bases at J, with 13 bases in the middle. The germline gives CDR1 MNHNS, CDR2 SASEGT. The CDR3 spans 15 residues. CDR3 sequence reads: CASSEVGTEIYGYTF. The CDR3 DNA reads TGTGCCAGCAGTGAAGTAGGGACTGAAATCTATGGCTACACCTTC.